This is a list of T cell receptor beta chains from one sample in a study of blood T cells in healthy people across ages. In TCRdb, the 5' RACE reads were re-called with MiXCR into one record per CDR3 protein. The top ten clones hold about a quarter of a sample with 800,000 to 900,000 distinct CDR3 sequences, less than 80% of them seen once. The source material was blood. The receptors come from a man aged 30 to 45 in good health. The CDR3 runs from the conserved cysteine through the conserved F or W. A D gene is named only where the DNA matches it firmly. Clone size is given for some rows only: seen once, a few or many times, or a class if the clone is expanded.

CDR3 DNA: TGTGCCAGCAGCCACGGTCTTCCCTTCACCTCCTACGAGCAGTACTTC; CDR3 protein: CASSHGLPFTSYEQYF; D gene: .; clone size: few; J gene: TRBJ2-7; V gene: TRBV13
CDR3 DNA: TGCAGCGCGGACAGGGGCTATAACACCGGGGAGCTGTTTTTT; CDR3 protein: CSADRGYNTGELFF; D gene: TRBD1; clone size: .; J gene: TRBJ2-2; V gene: TRBV29-1
CDR3 DNA: TGTGCCAGCAGTTACTCAGGGGCTAGCGGGGGGTATGAGCAGTTCTTC; CDR3 protein: CASSYSGASGGYEQFF; D gene: TRBD2; clone size: few; J gene: TRBJ2-1; V gene: TRBV6-5
CDR3 DNA: TGTGCCAGCAGCCCGACAGGGGGCCCCCAAGAGACCCAGTTCTTC; CDR3 protein: CASSPTGGPQETQFF; D gene: TRBD1; clone size: once; J gene: TRBJ2-1; V gene: TRBV7-9
CDR3 DNA: TGTGCCATCAGTGAGTCGACTAGCGGGGTATACGAGCAGTACTTC; CDR3 protein: CAISESTSGVYEQYF; D gene: TRBD2; clone size: many; J gene: TRBJ2-7; V gene: TRBV10-3
CDR3 DNA: TGTGCCAGCAGCTTGGCCACAGGGGGTTCGGCAGATACGCAGTATTTT; CDR3 protein: CASSLATGGSADTQYF; D gene: TRBD1; clone size: .; J gene: TRBJ2-3; V gene: TRBV5-4
CDR3 DNA: TGTGCCAGCAGCCCAACGCCGGTGGGGGGTCCGACCTACGAGCAGTACTTC; CDR3 protein: CASSPTPVGGPTYEQYF; D gene: .; clone size: .; J gene: TRBJ2-7; V gene: TRBV11-1
CDR3 DNA: TGCAGTGCTAGGGAGTTGGGGGCTCGGGCATACAACGAGCAGTTCTTC; CDR3 protein: CSARELGARAYNEQFF; D gene: .; clone size: .; J gene: TRBJ2-1; V gene: TRBV20-1
CDR3 DNA: TGTGCCAGCAGTTTCCCCGGGACAGATGGTTCACCCCTCCACTTT; CDR3 protein: CASSFPGTDGSPLHF; D gene: TRBD1; clone size: .; J gene: TRBJ1-6; V gene: TRBV28
CDR3 DNA: TGCGCCAGCAGCCAAGATAGGGCCGGAGAGGGAGAGACCCAGTACTTC; CDR3 protein: CASSQDRAGEGETQYF; D gene: .; clone size: .; J gene: TRBJ2-5; V gene: TRBV4-3
CDR3 DNA: TGTGCCAGCAGTTACGGTGGTTCGGGTGAGCAGTACTTC; CDR3 protein: CASSYGGSGEQYF; D gene: .; clone size: few; J gene: TRBJ2-7; V gene: TRBV6-6
CDR3 DNA: TGTGCCAGCAGCCCCCTCCGGGACCACCAGAGCACAGATACGCAGTATTTT; CDR3 protein: CASSPLRDHQSTDTQYF; D gene: .; clone size: .; J gene: TRBJ2-3; V gene: TRBV7-2
CDR3 DNA: TGTGCCAGCACCGACAGGGGGCCGGTCTACGAGCAGTACTTC; CDR3 protein: CASTDRGPVYEQYF; D gene: TRBD1; clone size: few; J gene: TRBJ2-7; V gene: TRBV2
CDR3 DNA: TGCAGTGCTAGAGATTCGGTCTACGAGCAGTACTTC; CDR3 protein: CSARDSVYEQYF; D gene: .; clone size: .; J gene: TRBJ2-7; V gene: TRBV20-1
CDR3 DNA: TGCAGCGTTAGGGAGTACCAAGAGACCCAGTACTTC; CDR3 protein: CSVREYQETQYF; D gene: .; clone size: .; J gene: TRBJ2-5; V gene: TRBV29-1
CDR3 DNA: TGTGCCAGCAGTTCCCCAGGAGGGGACACTAATGAAAAACTGTTTTTT; CDR3 protein: CASSSPGGDTNEKLFF; D gene: .; clone size: many; J gene: TRBJ1-4; V gene: TRBV28
CDR3 DNA: TGTGCCAGCAGCCTAAGAGGACTAGCGGGGAGAGAGACCCAGTACTTC; CDR3 protein: CASSLRGLAGRETQYF; D gene: TRBD2; clone size: few; J gene: TRBJ2-5; V gene: TRBV7-2
CDR3 DNA: TGTGCCACCAGCAGAGGGTTCAGGGGGTTCTTGGTTGAGCAGTACTTC; CDR3 protein: CATSRGFRGFLVEQYF; D gene: TRBD1; clone size: .; J gene: TRBJ2-7; V gene: TRBV15
CDR3 DNA: TGTGCCAGCAGGTCCCCTACGGGACAGGGTTCCTACGAGCAGTACTTC; CDR3 protein: CASRSPTGQGSYEQYF; D gene: TRBD1; clone size: .; J gene: TRBJ2-7; V gene: TRBV6-5
CDR3 DNA: TGCAGCGTTCGACAGGGGTGGGATTCACCCCTCCACTTT; CDR3 protein: CSVRQGWDSPLHF; D gene: TRBD1; clone size: .; J gene: TRBJ1-6; V gene: TRBV29-1
CDR3 DNA: TGTGCCAGCAGCCCCCCCGGACGCGAGCAGTACTTC; CDR3 protein: CASSPPGREQYF; D gene: .; clone size: once; J gene: TRBJ2-7; V gene: TRBV28
CDR3 DNA: TGTGCCAGCAGTGCTACTAGCGGCACAGATACGCAGTATTTT; CDR3 protein: CASSATSGTDTQYF; D gene: TRBD2; clone size: few; J gene: TRBJ2-3; V gene: TRBV12-3/TRBV12-4
CDR3 DNA: TGTGCCAGCAGCCAAGAAGCCATGGGGGGAAGCGGTCAGCCCCAGCATTTT; CDR3 protein: CASSQEAMGGSGQPQHF; D gene: .; clone size: .; J gene: TRBJ1-5; V gene: TRBV4-2
CDR3 DNA: TGTGCCATCAGTGAGTCAATCGGGGGCCGCGATTCACCCCTCCACTTT; CDR3 protein: CAISESIGGRDSPLHF; D gene: .; clone size: .; J gene: TRBJ1-6; V gene: TRBV10-3
CDR3 DNA: TGTGCCAGCACCTCGAGGGATGGAAACATTCAGTACTTC; CDR3 protein: CASTSRDGNIQYF; D gene: .; clone size: .; J gene: TRBJ2-4; V gene: TRBV6-1
CDR3 DNA: TGTGCCAGCAGACCCGGGACAGGGAGGAATCAGCCCCAGCATTTT; CDR3 protein: CASRPGTGRNQPQHF; D gene: TRBD1; clone size: .; J gene: TRBJ1-5; V gene: TRBV6-2/TRBV6-3
CDR3 DNA: TGTGCCAGCTGTGGGGGGACTAGCACAGATACGCAGTATTTT; CDR3 protein: CASCGGTSTDTQYF; D gene: .; clone size: .; J gene: TRBJ2-3; V gene: TRBV2
CDR3 DNA: TGTGCCAGCAAAGAGGGGGCCTATGGCTACACCTTC; CDR3 protein: CASKEGAYGYTF; D gene: TRBD1; clone size: .; J gene: TRBJ1-2; V gene: TRBV7-2
CDR3 DNA: TGTGCCAGCAGTCGAGACAGGGCAGCTTACAATGAGCAGTTCTTC; CDR3 protein: CASSRDRAAYNEQFF; D gene: TRBD1; clone size: few; J gene: TRBJ2-1; V gene: TRBV6-2/TRBV6-3
CDR3 DNA: TGTGCCAGCAGCCCGTTCCTCGGGGCGTACAATGAGCAGTTCTTC; CDR3 protein: CASSPFLGAYNEQFF; D gene: .; clone size: few; J gene: TRBJ2-1; V gene: TRBV7-2
CDR3 DNA: TGTGCCAGCAGTTTTACCGGGACTTCAGTTGAGACCCAGTACTTC; CDR3 protein: CASSFTGTSVETQYF; D gene: .; clone size: few; J gene: TRBJ2-5; V gene: TRBV2
CDR3 DNA: TGTGCCAGCAAGGCCAGCCCCCGGGGGCCCCAGCATTTT; CDR3 protein: CASKASPRGPQHF; D gene: .; clone size: .; J gene: TRBJ1-5; V gene: TRBV6-2/TRBV6-3
CDR3 DNA: TGTGCCAGCATAAGAACTACAGGGGGCATCGAGCAGTACTTC; CDR3 protein: CASIRTTGGIEQYF; D gene: TRBD1; clone size: .; J gene: TRBJ2-7; V gene: TRBV6-5
CDR3 DNA: TGTGCCAGCAGCGAACCGGACACGAACTATGGCTACACCTTC; CDR3 protein: CASSEPDTNYGYTF; D gene: .; clone size: .; J gene: TRBJ1-2; V gene: TRBV28
CDR3 DNA: TGCGCCAGCAGCTTTGCGATGACAGTAACCTACGAGCAGTACTTC; CDR3 protein: CASSFAMTVTYEQYF; D gene: .; clone size: few; J gene: TRBJ2-7; V gene: TRBV5-1
CDR3 DNA: TGTGCCAGCAGCGTCCAGACAGGGGTGAAAGAGACCCAGTACTTC; CDR3 protein: CASSVQTGVKETQYF; D gene: TRBD1; clone size: .; J gene: TRBJ2-5; V gene: TRBV7-2
CDR3 DNA: TGTGCCAGCAGTCCGGGACAAACGAACACTGAAGCTTTCTTT; CDR3 protein: CASSPGQTNTEAFF; D gene: .; clone size: .; J gene: TRBJ1-1; V gene: TRBV2
CDR3 DNA: TGCGCCAGCAGCCGGCCGGGGGCCCTCTACGAGCAGTACTTC; CDR3 protein: CASSRPGALYEQYF; D gene: .; clone size: .; J gene: TRBJ2-7; V gene: TRBV5-1
CDR3 DNA: TGTGCCAGCAGACTTGACTCGGACACAGATACGCAGTATTTT; CDR3 protein: CASRLDSDTDTQYF; D gene: .; clone size: .; J gene: TRBJ2-3; V gene: TRBV2
CDR3 DNA: TGCGCCAGCAGCCAAGATCCCCTGGCAACTAATGAAAAACTGTTTTTT; CDR3 protein: CASSQDPLATNEKLFF; D gene: .; clone size: .; J gene: TRBJ1-4; V gene: TRBV4-3
CDR3 DNA: TGCAGTGCCGGGGGTGGAAGAGGCAATCAGCCCCAGCATTTT; CDR3 protein: CSAGGGRGNQPQHF; D gene: .; clone size: .; J gene: TRBJ1-5; V gene: TRBV20-1